One and the same sample provided the 14 T cell receptor beta chains below, sequenced in a study of patients and donors after allogeneic stem cell transplantation. TCRdb used MiXCR to reprocess the RT-PCR reads, holding one entry per CDR3 protein. Of around 90,000 distinct CDR3 sequences in the sample, around 49% were seen once. Specimen: blood, either unsorted or a sorted T cell fraction (not recorded which). These receptors originate from a human donor who was either an allogeneic HSCT recipient or a stem cell or donor lymphocyte infusion donor (not recorded which). It is not recorded whose cells these are; they may come from a transplant donor.

The gene calls are TRBV5-8 and TRBJ1-1, with unresolved D. V was clipped by 4 bases and J by 10 bases, with 17 bases between them. CDR1 is SGHTS, CDR2 YDEGEE, per germline. The CDR3 has 13 amino acids. The CDR3 nucleotides read TGTGCCAGCAGCCGGATCCCCAAATCTGGAGCTTTCTTT. Translation gives CASSRIPKSGAFF. The variable domain in full, completed from reference TRBV5-8 and TRBJ1-1, reads EAGVTQSPTHLIKTRGQQATLRCSPISGHTSVYWYQQALGLGLQFLLWYDEGEERNRGNFPPRFSGRQFPNYSSELNVNALELEDSALYLCASSRIPKSGAFFGQGTRLTVV.

This chain connects TRBV28 to TRBJ2-1; D gene uncertain. V was shortened by 5 bases and J by 5 bases, with 16 bases between the two germline ends. The CDR3 runs 15 residues. Germline values: CDR1 MDHEN, CDR2 SYDVKM. The DNA of the CDR3 is TGTGCCAGCAGTCAAGTGCAGGCCGGCCACAATGAGCAGTTCTTC. Translated, it gives CASSQVQAGHNEQFF.

The rearrangement links TRBV20-1 to TRBJ2-7, with 14 bases identical to TRBD2. Trimming at V came to 4 bases and at J to 4 bases, leaving 3 bases not matched to a gene. This CDR3 region has 14 residues. The V gene's germline CDR1 is DFQATT and CDR2 SNEGSKA (reference sequence). This CDR3 reads CSATTSGRVYEQYF. The DNA for the CDR3 is TGCAGTGCTACGACTAGCGGGAGGGTTTACGAGCAGTACTTC.

In DNA, the CDR3 is TGCAGTGCTAGGGGGGAAGGGGGTCAGCCCCAGCATTTT. It yields the protein CSARGEGGQPQHF. The chain links TRBV20-1 to TRBJ1-5, with D possibly being TRBD1 (6 bases). Looked up from germline, CDR1 is DFQATT and CDR2 is SNEGSKA (reference sequence). V lost 3 bases, J lost 6 bases, and 12 bases lay in between. The CDR3 sequence is 13 residues long.

DNA of the CDR3: TGTGCCAGCAGAGCCAGGGGTTCCTCCTACAATGAGCAGTTCTTC. The encoded protein is CASRARGSSYNEQFF. V and J are TRBV5-6 and TRBJ2-1, with D perhaps matching TRBD1 (6 bases). Deletions cut 5 bases from V and 0 bases from J, with 12 bases between. The CDR3 totals 15 residues. Germline V gene lookup returns CDR1 SGHDT and CDR2 YYEEEE.

The V and J genes are TRBV25-1 and TRBJ2-7; no reliable D call. Germline CDR1 is MGHDK and CDR2 is SYGVNS. The V end lost 4 bases, the J end lost 5 bases, and 18 bases lay between the germline ends. The CDR3 runs to 15 residues. Written as DNA, the CDR3 is TGTGCCAGCAGTGGCGGACGGGTCCTAAGCCACGAGCAGTACTTC. Translating it yields CASSGGRVLSHEQYF.

The chain recombines TRBV20-1 with TRBJ2-3; 8 positions match TRBD1. This CDR3 has 14 residues. Germline-derived CDR1 and CDR2 are DFQATT and SNEGSKA (reference sequence). The junction had 4 bases not matched to a gene; V was cut back by 1 base and J by 4 bases. The CDR3 DNA is TGCAGTGCTAGAGGGACAGGGCCAGCAGATACGCAGTATTTT. Protein product: CSARGTGPADTQYF.

J is TRBJ1-1 and V is TRBV20-1; D possibly corresponds to TRBD1 (6 bases). Trimming shortened V by 0 bases and J by 2 bases, and 25 bases separated the two germline ends. CDR3 length equals 19 residues. Germline V gives CDR1 DFQATT, CDR2 SNEGSKA (reference sequence). This CDR3 is CSARDSRGVPRKPNTEAFF. CDR3 nucleotides: TGCAGTGCTAGAGATAGCAGGGGCGTGCCACGGAAACCAAACACTGAAGCTTTCTTT.

This clonotype was counted between two and nine times. V gene TRBV12-3 or TRBV12-4 combines with J gene TRBJ1-3, with unresolved D. V lost 2 bases and J 2 bases, leaving 7 bases between the germline ends. This CDR3 is built from 14 residues. The CDR3 reads CASSLLQPGNTIYF. The CDR3 DNA sequence: TGTGCCAGCAGTTTATTACAGCCTGGAAACACCATATATTTT.

The rearrangement links TRBV20-1 to TRBJ1-2; no clear D. CDR1 DFQATT and CDR2 SNEGSKA come from the germline V gene (reference sequence). V was cut by 2 bases and J by 0 bases, with 16 bases left in between. The CDR3 totals 16 residues. CDR3 sequence (DNA): TGCAGTGCTAGACGGGGAGGGTACGGAGCTAACTATGGCTACACCTTC. Its protein product is CSARRGGYGANYGYTF.

The V gene is TRBV20-1, the J gene TRBJ2-7; tentatively, D is TRBD2 (6 bases). From germline, CDR1 is DFQATT and CDR2 SNEGSKA (reference sequence). The CDR3 has 13 amino acids. V shed 3 bases and J shed 0 bases, with 9 bases lying between them. This CDR3 is CSASATSSYEQYF. CDR3 DNA sequence: TGCAGTGCTAGCGCGACTAGCTCCTACGAGCAGTACTTC.

This clonotype has only a few counts. This chain uses TRBV10-2 with TRBJ1-1, with TRBD1 identical over 11 bases. The germline V gene encodes CDR1 WSHSY and CDR2 SAAADI. The CDR3 length is 17 residues. The junction had 9 bases not matched to a gene; V was cut back by 6 bases and J by 0 bases. In DNA, the CDR3 is TGCGCCAGCAGGTCCGGGACAGGGGGGTACATGAACACTGAAGCTTTCTTT. This gives the protein CASRSGTGGYMNTEAFF.

In this sample, this clonotype turned up once. The chain recombines TRBV21-1 with TRBJ1-5. TRBV21-1 is a pseudogene segment. This CDR3 is built from 18 residues. This CDR3 is CASSKEGRRAYSNQPQHF. Here the CDR3 DNA reads TGTGCCAGCAGCAAAGAAGGTAGGAGGGCCTATAGCAATCAGCCCCAGCATTTT.

The chain uses TRBV15 and TRBJ2-1, with TRBD2 identical over 8 bases. With 5 bases clipped from V and 2 bases from J, the junction kept 2 bases outside the gene matches. The germline CDR1 and CDR2 sequences are LNHNV and YYDKDF (reference sequence). This CDR3 region has 14 residues. CDR3 amino acids: CATSGTRPYNEQFF. In nucleotides, the CDR3 is TGTGCCACCAGCGGGACTAGGCCCTACAATGAGCAGTTCTTC.